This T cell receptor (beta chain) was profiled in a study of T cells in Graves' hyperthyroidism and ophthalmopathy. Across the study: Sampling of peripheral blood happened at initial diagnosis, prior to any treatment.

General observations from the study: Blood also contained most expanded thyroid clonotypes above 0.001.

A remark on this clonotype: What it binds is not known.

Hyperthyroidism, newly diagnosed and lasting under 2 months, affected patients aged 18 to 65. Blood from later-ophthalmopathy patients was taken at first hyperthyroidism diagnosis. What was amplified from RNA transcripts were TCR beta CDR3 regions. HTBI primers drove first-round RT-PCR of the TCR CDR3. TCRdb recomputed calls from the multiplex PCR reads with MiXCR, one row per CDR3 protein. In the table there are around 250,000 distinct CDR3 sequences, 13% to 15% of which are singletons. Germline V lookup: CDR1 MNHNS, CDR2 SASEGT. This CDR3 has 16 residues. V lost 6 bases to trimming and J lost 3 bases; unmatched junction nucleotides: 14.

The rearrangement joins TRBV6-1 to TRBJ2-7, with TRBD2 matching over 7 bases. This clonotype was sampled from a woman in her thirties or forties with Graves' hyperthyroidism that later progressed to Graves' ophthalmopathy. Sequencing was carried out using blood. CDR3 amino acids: CASSLTVGGPNYEQYF. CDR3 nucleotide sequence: TGTGCCAGCAGCTTAACGGTGGGAGGGCCCAACTACGAGCAGTACTTC.